This paragraph reports one T cell receptor (beta chain). Its matching antigen is unknown. V shed 1 base, J shed 5 bases, and the junction held 9 bases outside the gene matches. This CDR3 has 16 residues. Germline lookup yields CDR1 MGHRA and CDR2 YSYEKL. This sample was included in a study of cytomegalovirus exposure and HLA in healthy donors. About the research overall: A prior analysis found around 110 million unique TCR beta sequences from some 200 million T cells.

Study results and caveats: The study assumed roughly uniform donor sequencing depth for presence/absence analyses.

Amplification used 60 Vbeta primers and 13 Jbeta primers. Only in-frame clones appear in the TCRdb table, and some are missing; sequencing was by immunoSEQ multiplex PCR. The sample has some 120,000 clones. The sequencing sample was made of PBMCs. This TCR was recovered from a man in his forties in good health and CMV-seropositive. The V call is TRBV4-1, the J call TRBJ2-5; 8 bases agree with TRBD2. CDR3 in amino acids: CASSQGRSGMTETQYF. The CDR3 DNA is TGCGCCAGCAGCCAAGGACGTAGCGGGATGACGGAGACCCAGTACTTC.